Listed here are 15 T cell receptor beta chains from one sample, sequenced in a study of T cells in Graves' hyperthyroidism and ophthalmopathy. TCR beta CDR3 sequences were amplified from RNA transcripts. A set of HTBI primers served as the primers for a first-round RT-PCR of the TCR CDR3. TCRdb ran MiXCR on the multiplex PCR reads and lists one entry per CDR3 protein. The sample yields more than 350,000 distinct CDR3 sequences, under 15% seen once. The source material was blood. The receptor source for this set is a woman under 40 with Graves' hyperthyroidism.

This clonotype was picked up many times. This rearrangement joins TRBV7-9 to TRBJ2-7; 7 bases are a match to TRBD1. In germline, CDR1 is SEHNR, CDR2 FQNEAQ (reference sequence). V trimming: 5 bases; J trimming: 0 bases; junction bases outside the gene matches: 16. The CDR3 sequence is 18 residues long. The CDR3 coding sequence is TGTGCCAGCAGCCCAAACATCAGGACAGGTTCCAGCTCCTACGAGCAGTACTTC. Its protein product is CASSPNIRTGSSSYEQYF.

This clonotype was counted ten times or more. The V and J genes are TRBV12-5 and TRBJ2-2; TRBD1 matches at 10 bases. Germline V gene data show CDR1 as LGHNT and CDR2 as FRNRAP. The V gene end was trimmed by 3 bases and the J gene end by 3 bases; junction bases not matched to a gene: 4. The CDR3 has 16 amino acids. This CDR3 is CASGFTGTGDTGELFF. CDR3 DNA sequence: TGTGCTAGTGGTTTCACCGGGACAGGGGACACCGGGGAGCTGTTTTTT.

The CDR3 loop reads CASSLAAGGAGEQYF. The DNA of the CDR3 is TGTGCCAGCAGCTTAGCGGCGGGGGGCGCGGGGGAGCAGTACTTC. The chain has TRBV11-2 and TRBJ2-7, with 8 bases identical to TRBD2. The germline gives CDR1 SGHAT, CDR2 FQNNGV. With V trimmed by 1 base and J by 7 bases, 9 bases remained unmatched. This CDR3 contains 15 residues.

This clonotype was seen at least ten times. V and J are TRBV11-2 and TRBJ2-7, with 11 bases lining up with TRBD2. The CDR3 is made up of 14 amino acids. After removal of 3 bases from V and 4 bases from J, the junction contained 2 bases not matched to a gene. CDR1 SGHAT and CDR2 FQNNGV come from the germline V gene. The CDR3 DNA reads TGTGCCAGCAGCTTTAGCGGGAGGGTATACGAGCAGTACTTC. Protein sequence: CASSFSGRVYEQYF.

The J gene is TRBJ1-2, the V gene TRBV2; D is perhaps TRBD1 (5 bases). Germline V lookup: CDR1 SNHLY, CDR2 FYNNEI. With 4 bases removed from V and 0 bases from J, the gap between germline ends came to 12 bases. CDR3 length: 15 amino acids. CDR3 DNA sequence: TGTGCCAGCAGTGGACAGCAACCTACTAACTATGGCTACACCTTC. It translates to CASSGQQPTNYGYTF. Supplemented by reference TRBV2 and TRBJ1-2, the full variable domain reads EPEVTQTPSHQVTQMGQEVILRCVPISNHLYFYWYRQILGQKVEFLVSFYNNEISEKSEIFDDQFSVERPDGSNFTLKIRSTKLEDSAMYFCASSGQQPTNYGYTFGSGTRLTVV.

The chain joins TRBV11-2 to TRBJ1-5, with D possibly matching TRBD1 (6 bases). V lost 3 bases, J lost 7 bases, and 13 bases lay in between. CDR1 is SGHAT and CDR2 is FQNNGV in the germline V gene. The CDR3 is 14 amino acids. The CDR3 region has the DNA TGTGCCAGCAGCTTTAGCGGGGGGCCCCAGCCCCAGCATTTT. Encoded protein: CASSFSGGPQPQHF.

This clonotype came up many times. The chain couples TRBV30 to TRBJ1-3, with D unclear. CDR1 is GTSNPN and CDR2 is SVGIG in the germline V gene (reference sequence). Trimming removed 4 bases from V and 2 bases from J, with 9 bases in between. The CDR3 consists of 13 residues. The CDR3 DNA reads TGTGCCTGGATGCTAGATCCTGGAAACACCATATATTTT. Protein: CAWMLDPGNTIYF.

This clonotype was seen repeatedly, ten times or more. The chain links TRBV12-3 or TRBV12-4 to TRBJ1-1, with D perhaps TRBD1 (5 bases). V lost 3 bases, J lost 1 base, and 12 bases lay in between. The CDR3 totals 15 residues. CDR3 sequence: CASSFLLTGNTEAFF. The CDR3 DNA follows: TGTGCCAGCAGTTTCCTACTTACAGGGAACACTGAAGCTTTCTTT.

The table lists this clonotype with many counts. The gene calls are TRBV5-1 and TRBJ1-1; the D gene is possibly TRBD1 (5 bases). CDR1 and CDR2 (germline): SGHRS, YFSETQ. CDR3 length equals 16 residues. V lost 1 base and J lost 3, with 16 bases in between. The CDR3 sequence: CASSLFSTATYTEAFF. The CDR3 DNA sequence: TGCGCCAGCAGCTTGTTTTCGACAGCTACCTACACTGAAGCTTTCTTT.

V gene TRBV19 combines with J gene TRBJ2-3; D possibly corresponds to TRBD2 (6 bases). Germline V gene lookup returns CDR1 LNHDA and CDR2 SQIVND (reference sequence). The V end was cut by 3 bases, the J end by 2 bases, with 12 bases between. CDR3 length: 15 amino acids. DNA of the CDR3: TGTGCCAGTAGTATTGGCGGGACCTTCACAGATACGCAGTATTTT. It is translated as CASSIGGTFTDTQYF.

Worth noting for this clonotype: Just one base apart from a much larger clone, this may be a read error. The rearrangement links TRBV7-8 to TRBJ1-5; no definite D call. Trimming left V 4 bases short and J 5 bases short, with 12 bases between. Germline lookup yields CDR1 SGHVS and CDR2 FQNEAQ. This CDR3 is 14 amino acids long. This CDR3 reads CASSSSGRDQPQHF. In DNA, the CDR3 is TGTGCCAGCAGCTCGTCCGGCAGAGATCAGCCCCAGCATTTT.

This clonotype occurred many times. The chain carries TRBV20-1 and TRBJ2-4; 8 bases agree with TRBD1. Germline V gene data show CDR1 as DFQATT and CDR2 as SNEGSKA (reference sequence). This CDR3 contains 16 residues. V dropped 0 bases and J dropped 7; count of bases not matched to a gene: 11. The CDR3 is CSARDDRTGLGNIQYF. DNA of the CDR3: TGCAGTGCTAGAGATGACAGGACAGGGTTAGGGAACATTCAGTACTTC.

The rearrangement links TRBV2 to TRBJ1-1; 9 nucleotides align to TRBD1. The CDR3 is 12 residues long. CDR1 is SNHLY, CDR2 FYNNEI, per germline. V gave up 9 bases and J gave up 4 bases; unmatched junction bases: 3. This CDR3 is CARGQGGTEAFF. In DNA, the CDR3 is TGTGCCAGGGGACAGGGAGGCACTGAAGCTTTCTTT.

This clonotype was seen at least ten times. This chain joins TRBV28 and TRBJ2-1, with 11 bases aligning to TRBD1. This CDR3 has 20 amino acids. The trim removed 1 base at V and 0 bases at J, leaving 11 bases unmatched. Germline CDR1 is MDHEN and CDR2 is SYDVKM. Written as DNA, the CDR3 is TGTGCCAGCAGTTTATCCGGGACAGGGGGTTATAGGAGCTCCTACAATGAGCAGTTCTTC. It translates to CASSLSGTGGYRSSYNEQFF.

In this sample, this clonotype turned up many times. This chain uses TRBV18 with TRBJ2-1, with 7 positions matching TRBD2. Per the germline V gene, CDR1 is KGHSH and CDR2 is LQKENI. The CDR3 runs to 15 residues. Unmatched junction bases numbered 4, after V lost 3 bases and J lost 2 bases. Written as DNA, the CDR3 is TGTGCCAGCTCACCCGGACTAGTGGCCTACAATGAGCAGTTCTTC. Translated: CASSPGLVAYNEQFF.